These 5 T cell receptor beta chains came from one sample sequenced in a study of T cell responses to AZD1222 COVID-19 vaccine. Some clones are missing from TCRdb's copy, which holds only in-frame ones; the method was immunoSEQ multiplex PCR. The sample gives approximately 160,000 clones, approximately 90% of which show up once; about 1% is in the top ten. The source was peripheral blood, collected 28 days after the second AZD1222 dose. These receptors all come from an adult who received the AZD1222 COVID-19 vaccine.

The CDR3 nucleotides are TGTGCCAGCAGTTTCAGGGTAGATCAGCCCCAGCATTTT. Protein sequence: CASSFRVDQPQHF. The chain carries TRBV12-3 or TRBV12-4 and TRBJ1-5; perhaps TRBD1 as D (5 bases). V was cut by 3 bases and J by 5 bases, with 8 bases left in between. This CDR3 contains 13 residues.

The chain uses TRBV24-1 and TRBJ2-3; D is unresolved. The V and J ends lost 3 bases and 0 bases respectively, with 3 bases between them. The CDR3 runs 13 residues. Looked up from germline, CDR1 is KGHDR and CDR2 is SFDVKD. The CDR3 DNA reads TGTGCCACCAGTGATACTAGCACAGATACGCAGTATTTT. Encoded protein: CATSDTSTDTQYF.

This chain links TRBV25-1 with TRBJ1-1; D is undetermined. Trimming removed 5 bases at V and 7 bases at J, with 20 bases between. This CDR3 is built from 15 residues. Germline V lookup: CDR1 MGHDK, CDR2 SYGVNS. The CDR3 DNA reads as TGTGCCAGCAGTTCCGACCGTTTAGGCGTCGATGAAGCTTTCTTT. Translation: CASSSDRLGVDEAFF.

This chain joins TRBV19 and TRBJ2-6; TRBD1 matches 9 bases. With V trimmed by 10 bases and J by 3 bases, 4 bases remained unmatched. Germline assignment: CDR1 LNHDA and CDR2 SQIVND (reference sequence). The CDR3 sequence is 14 residues long. The CDR3 coding sequence is TGTGCCACCACAGGGGGCTATGGGGCCAACGTCCTGACTTTC. Its protein product is CATTGGYGANVLTF. Based on the CDR3 plus reference TRBV19 and TRBJ2-6, the full variable domain is DGGITQSPKYLFRKEGQNVTLSCEQNLNHDAMYWYRQDPGQGLRLIYYSQIVNDFQKGDIAEGYSVSREKKESFPLTVTSAQKNPTAFYLCATTGGYGANVLTFGAGSRLTVL.

V is TRBV15 and J is TRBJ1-2; the D gene is possibly TRBD1 (6 bases). This CDR3 contains 14 residues. Trimming shortened V by 1 base and J by 6 bases, and 12 bases separated the two germline ends. CDR1 and CDR2 (germline): LNHNV, YYDKDF (reference sequence). The CDR3 reads CATSRVTGLNGYTF. CDR3 nucleotides: TGTGCCACCAGCAGAGTCACAGGGTTGAATGGCTACACCTTC.